This T cell receptor beta chain originates from a study of regulatory T cells in long-lasting Graves disease. In its sample, this clonotype was seen many times. CDR3-region Arm-PCR and iRepertoire HTBI primers produced the TCR beta libraries. TCRdb called the multiplex PCR reads again in MiXCR, with one record for every CDR3 protein. The data contain 550,000 or so distinct CDR3 sequences, about 12% of them seen just once; the ten biggest clones take up about 8.3%. Sample time point: newly diagnosed GD, antithyroid drugs for less than 3 months. From PBMCs, RNA was extracted and then used to make the TCR library. The patients were enrolled through endocrinology in Xi'an, China. The V gene's germline CDR1 is SEHNR and CDR2 FQNEAQ (reference sequence). CDR3 length equals 14 residues. After removal of 3 bases from V and 10 bases from J, the junction contained 4 bases not matched to a gene. These records were also assigned to another study, of T cells in Graves' hyperthyroidism and ophthalmopathy. This second report adds: TCR CDR3 underwent first-round RT-PCR with the HTBI primer set.

The clonotype comes from a woman aged 25 to 39 with Graves disease. V is TRBV7-9 and J is TRBJ2-1; 12 bases align to TRBD2. The material was peripheral blood mononuclear cells (PBMCs), obtained at new diagnosis, from a patient treated with antithyroid drugs. The CDR3, as DNA: TGTGCCAGCAGCTTGACTAGCGGGAGAAAAGAGCAGTTCTTC. Amino acids: CASSLTSGRKEQFF.